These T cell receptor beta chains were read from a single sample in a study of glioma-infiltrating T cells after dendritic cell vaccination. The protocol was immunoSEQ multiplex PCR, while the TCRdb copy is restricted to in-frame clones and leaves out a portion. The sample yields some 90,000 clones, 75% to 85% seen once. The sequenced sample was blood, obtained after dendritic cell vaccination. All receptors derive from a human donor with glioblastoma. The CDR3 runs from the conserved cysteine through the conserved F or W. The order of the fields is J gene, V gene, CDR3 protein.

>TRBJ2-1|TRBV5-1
CASSPGGASYNEQFF
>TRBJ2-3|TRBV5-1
CASSAGISSTDTQYF
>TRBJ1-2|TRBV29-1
CSVTGDGYTF
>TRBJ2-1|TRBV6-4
CASSSGTEDYNEQFF
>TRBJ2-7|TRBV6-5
CASNLQGNPFDEQYF
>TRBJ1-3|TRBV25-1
CASSALNTIYF
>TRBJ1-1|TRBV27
CASSPVSGHTGLEAFF
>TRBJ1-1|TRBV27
CASSSDRGWGAFF
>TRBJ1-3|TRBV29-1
CSVANRGYSGNTIYF
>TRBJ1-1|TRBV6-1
CAGRGSNTEAFF
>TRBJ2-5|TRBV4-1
CASSQEGRVEETQYF
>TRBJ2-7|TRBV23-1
CASSQRTGDRSSYEQYF
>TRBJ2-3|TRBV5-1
CASSTGTGSDTQYF
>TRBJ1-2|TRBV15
CATSSDSYGYTF
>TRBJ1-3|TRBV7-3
CASSLIGPSGNTIYF
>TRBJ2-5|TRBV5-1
CASSSTSGGYETQYF
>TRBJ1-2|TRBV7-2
CASSLARANYGYTF
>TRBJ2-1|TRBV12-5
CASGLVLGQGYNEQFF
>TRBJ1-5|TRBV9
CASRRKRRVDSNQPQHF
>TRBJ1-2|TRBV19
CASSGQAINYGYTF
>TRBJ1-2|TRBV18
CASSPQGMAIYGYTF
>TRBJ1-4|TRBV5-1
CASSRGQLSTNEKLFF
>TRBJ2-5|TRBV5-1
CASSFGTGSEETQYF
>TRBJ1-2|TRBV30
CAWNLRQGEFGYTF
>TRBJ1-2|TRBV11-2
CASSLAAGGRYGYTF
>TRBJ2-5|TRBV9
CASSVDDGRAGETQYF
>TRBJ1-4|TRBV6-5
CASSQQGNEKLFF
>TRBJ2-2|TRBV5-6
CASSSRGLAGVRTGELFF
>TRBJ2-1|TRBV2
CASSPSQRGGNEQFF
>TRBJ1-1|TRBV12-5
CASGLIDFRDRGLNTEAFF
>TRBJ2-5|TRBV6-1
CASSPGLYPQETQYF
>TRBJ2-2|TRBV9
CASSFSGANTGELFF
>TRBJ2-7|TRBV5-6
CASSFGLAGGPASSYEQYF
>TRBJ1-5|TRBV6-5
CASSYGGVGQPQHF
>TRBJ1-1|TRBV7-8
CASSFGQSTEAFF
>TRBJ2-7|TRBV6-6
CASSSADRGGGEQYF
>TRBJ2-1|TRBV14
CASSQELASGYEQFF
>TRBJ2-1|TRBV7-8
CASSLGYDEQFF
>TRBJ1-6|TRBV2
CASSVAPGQGTDNSPLHF
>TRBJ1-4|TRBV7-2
CASSFTGTEEKLFF
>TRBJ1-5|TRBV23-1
CASTFSGGAGQPQHF
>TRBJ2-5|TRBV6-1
CASSTLGGNKETQYF
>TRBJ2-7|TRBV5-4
CVSSPTGGLAGAEQYF
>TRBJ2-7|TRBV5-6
CASSLVGAGASSEQYF
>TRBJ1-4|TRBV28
CASSLVQGNEKLFF
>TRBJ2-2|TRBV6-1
CASNRVSTGELFF
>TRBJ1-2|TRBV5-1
CASKRATDPYGYTF
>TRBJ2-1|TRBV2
CASSSSGGSSYNEQFF